Below, 3 T cell receptor beta chains from the same sample are listed, as sequenced in a study of radiotherapy plus CTLA-4 blockade in lung cancer. The repertoire was sequenced with immunoSEQ multiplex PCR; TCRdb's copy has only in-frame clones and lacks some. Among more than 95,000 clones listed, approximately 80% were seen once. The source material was peripheral blood, sampled from a patient treated with radiotherapy plus ipilimumab. These receptors all come from a human donor with non-small cell lung cancer who had a partial response to radiotherapy plus ipilimumab.

The chain joins TRBV28 to TRBJ2-2; D may be TRBD2 (6 bases). V was clipped by 8 bases and J by 5 bases, with 12 bases between them. CDR1 and CDR2 (germline): MDHEN, SYDVKM. This CDR3 has 13 residues. CDR3: CASDGGYTGELFF. CDR3 sequence (DNA): TGTGCCAGCGACGGGGGATATACCGGGGAGCTGTTTTTT. The whole variable domain, remainder taken from reference TRBV28 and TRBJ2-2, is DVKVTQSSRYLVKRTGEKVFLECVQDMDHENMFWYRQDPGLGLRLIYFSYDVKMKEKGDIPEGYSVSREKKERFSLILESASTNQTSMYLCASDGGYTGELFFGEGSRLTVL.

This sequence joins TRBV28 and TRBJ2-2; D gene ambiguous. Trimming shortened V by 5 bases and J by 8 bases, and 12 bases separated the two germline ends. CDR1 is MDHEN, CDR2 SYDVKM, per germline. The CDR3 loop spans 13 amino acids. For the CDR3, the DNA is TGTGCCAGCAGTCCTTCCGCCGGGGGGGAGCTGTTTTTT. It yields the protein CASSPSAGGELFF.

The rearrangement joins TRBV11-2 to TRBJ2-7, with 8 nucleotides matching TRBD1. Germline assignment: CDR1 SGHAT and CDR2 FQNNGV. Trimming took 2 bases from V and 6 from J; bases not matched to a gene: 3. The CDR3 consists of 13 residues. The CDR3, as DNA: TGTGCCAGCAGCTTATACCAGGGGGCCGAGCAGTACTTC. Amino acids: CASSLYQGAEQYF.